Below are 32 T cell receptor beta chains sequenced from a single sample in a study of blood T cell repertoires in COVID-19. Here immunoSEQ multiplex PCR was the method, and the copy in TCRdb shows in-frame clones only, minus some. The sample shows fewer than 250,000 clones, around 82% of them seen only once. Sequencing used peripheral blood. The receptor set was obtained from a woman between 70 and 85 years old with acute or convalescent COVID-19.

V gene TRBV7-8 combines with J gene TRBJ1-5, with D maybe TRBD1 (6 bases). Deletions cut 2 bases from V and 1 base from J, with 6 bases between. The CDR3 loop spans 14 amino acids. Germline-derived CDR1 and CDR2 are SGHVS and FQNEAQ. The CDR3 bases are TGTGCCAGCAGCTTAAGGGGGAGCAATCAGCCCCAGCATTTT. Amino acid sequence: CASSLRGSNQPQHF.

The V and J genes are TRBV24-1 and TRBJ2-1; 11 positions agree with TRBD2. The germline CDR1 and CDR2 sequences are KGHDR and SFDVKD. The trim removed 5 bases at V and 3 bases at J, leaving 14 bases unmatched. This CDR3 region has 19 residues. CDR3 protein: CATSALGYPGTSGYNEQFF. The CDR3 region has the DNA TGTGCCACCAGTGCCTTAGGGTACCCCGGGACTAGCGGCTACAATGAGCAGTTCTTC.

The V call is TRBV7-9, the J call TRBJ1-2; D is undetermined. Germline assignment: CDR1 SEHNR and CDR2 FQNEAQ (reference sequence). Trimming stripped 1 base from V and 4 bases from J, with 19 bases between. This CDR3 comprises 17 residues. This chain's CDR3 is CASSLDTWQANTYGYTF. CDR3 nucleotides: TGTGCCAGCAGCTTAGACACGTGGCAGGCAAACACCTATGGCTACACCTTC.

The chain carries TRBV28 and TRBJ2-7; 8 bases line up with TRBD1. In germline, CDR1 is MDHEN, CDR2 SYDVKM. V trimming: 6 bases; J trimming: 7 bases; junction bases outside the gene matches: 11. The length of the CDR3 is 14 residues. The CDR3 nucleotides read TGTGCCAGCAGCCCCCCGGACAGGGTAGGGGAGCAGTACTTC. Translated, it gives CASSPPDRVGEQYF.

This clone has only a few counts. The chain links TRBV3-1 (or the pseudogene TRBV3-2) to TRBJ2-7; weak D call: TRBD1 (6 bases). The V gene lost 5 bases and the J gene lost 0 bases, with 14 bases spanning the gap. The germline V gene has CDR1 LGHDT and CDR2 YNNKEL (reference sequence). This CDR3 spans 15 amino acids. The CDR3 region has the DNA TGTGCCAGCAGCGCCGGACAGAGGAGCTCCTACGAGCAGTACTTC. This codes for CASSAGQRSSYEQYF.

The chain couples TRBV5-5 to TRBJ1-4; D perhaps matches TRBD1 (6 bases). The length of the CDR3 is 16 residues. Between the trimmed V and J ends, which lost 2 bases and 8 bases, there was a span of 19 bases. From germline, CDR1 is SGHKS and CDR2 YYEKEE (reference sequence). The CDR3 DNA is TGTGCCAGCAGCTTCCCCGGGACAATACCTGGGGAAAAACTGTTTTTT. Encoded protein: CASSFPGTIPGEKLFF.

This clone was seen a single time. This sequence joins TRBV14 and TRBJ1-3; TRBD1 agrees at 8 bases. Trimming at V came to 6 bases and at J to 3 bases, leaving 7 bases not matched to a gene. The CDR3 consists of 15 residues. Looked up from germline, CDR1 is SGHDN and CDR2 is FVKESK. The CDR3 DNA reads as TGTGCCAGCAGGCGAGGACAGGGCCATGGAAACACCATATATTTT. This gives the protein CASRRGQGHGNTIYF. Together with reference TRBV14 and TRBJ1-3, the CDR3 gives the full variable domain: EAGVTQFPSHSVIEKGQTVTLRCDPISGHDNLYWYRRVMGKEIKFLLHFVKESKQDESGMPNNRFLAERTGGTYSTLKVQPAELEDSGVYFCASRRGQGHGNTIYFGEGSWLTVV.

This clone was recorded once. The chain recombines TRBV11-2 with TRBJ2-3; D call uncertain. With 0 bases removed from V and 2 bases from J, the gap between germline ends came to 9 bases. The CDR3 extends over 15 amino acids. Per germline, CDR1 SGHAT and CDR2 FQNNGV. The CDR3 is CASSLDQVNTDTQYF. Written as DNA, the CDR3 is TGTGCCAGCAGCTTAGATCAGGTTAACACAGATACGCAGTATTTT.

The chain joins TRBV7-2 to TRBJ2-1; 7 nucleotides agree with TRBD1. There are 15 residues in the CDR3. Looked up from germline, CDR1 is SGHTA and CDR2 is FQGNSA. After removal of 0 bases from V and 9 bases from J, the junction contained 8 bases not matched to a gene. In nucleotides, the CDR3 is TGTGCCAGCAGCTTAGCGGCGACAGGGCAGCGTGAGCAGTTCTTC. Protein product: CASSLAATGQREQFF.

V is TRBV27 and J is TRBJ2-5; 15 nucleotides agree with TRBD2. The CDR3 consists of 19 residues. Germline-derived CDR1 and CDR2 are MNHEY and SMNVEV (reference sequence). V shed 5 bases, J shed 5 bases, and the junction held 15 bases outside the gene matches. The CDR3 loop reads CASSAHGLAGGPGLETQYF. For the CDR3, the DNA is TGTGCCAGCAGTGCCCACGGACTAGCGGGGGGGCCGGGGTTGGAGACCCAGTACTTC.

The rearrangement uses TRBV5-1 and TRBJ2-3, with TRBD1 matching 8 bases. Looked up from germline, CDR1 is SGHRS and CDR2 is YFSETQ. The CDR3 is 13 residues long. The V gene end was trimmed by 0 bases and the J gene end by 7 bases; junction bases not matched to a gene: 1. This chain's CDR3 is CASSLGQGNTQYF. CDR3 nucleotide sequence: TGCGCCAGCAGCTTGGGACAGGGGAATACGCAGTATTTT.

This chain's CDR3 is CSIGQGAPGLAFF. CDR3 sequence (DNA): TGCAGCATCGGACAGGGGGCCCCCGGGCTAGCTTTCTTT. The chain joins TRBV29-1 to TRBJ1-1; 11 bases align to TRBD1. The germline V gene has CDR1 SQVTM and CDR2 ANQGSEA. The CDR3 runs to 13 residues. V shed 8 bases, J shed 10 bases, and the junction held 12 bases outside the gene matches.

The chain is built from TRBV20-1 and TRBJ2-5, with D possibly TRBD2 on 5 matching bases. The CDR3 is 12 residues long. Germline V gives CDR1 DFQATT, CDR2 SNEGSKA (reference sequence). V gave up 3 bases and J gave up 5 bases, with 10 bases separating them. The CDR3 region is CSASRTGETQYF. CDR3 nucleotide sequence: TGCAGTGCTAGTCGGACTGGTGAGACCCAGTACTTC.

The J gene is TRBJ2-5, the V gene TRBV27; TRBD2 matches 10 bases. CDR3 length: 16 amino acids. Germline assignment: CDR1 MNHEY and CDR2 SMNVEV (reference sequence). V trimming: 7 bases; J trimming: 4 bases; junction bases outside the gene matches: 12. The CDR3 protein is CASTESGGAKRETQYF. CDR3 coding DNA: TGTGCCAGCACAGAAAGCGGGGGGGCCAAACGAGAGACCCAGTACTTC.

The J gene is TRBJ2-1, the V gene TRBV4-1, with 10 bases lining up with TRBD2. Germline CDR1 reads MGHRA; CDR2 reads YSYEKL. The V segment lost 1 base and the J segment 4 bases; nucleotides outside the gene matches: 4. The CDR3 runs 16 residues. The CDR3 is CASSQGSGGYYNEQFF. DNA for the CDR3: TGCGCCAGCAGCCAAGGTAGCGGGGGGTATTACAATGAGCAGTTCTTC.

The chain combines TRBV24-1 with TRBJ2-1; 7 nucleotides line up with TRBD1. J was trimmed by 2 bases and V by 2 bases; bases with no gene match: 11. The CDR3 has 18 amino acids. Germline CDR1 is KGHDR and CDR2 is SFDVKD. The CDR3 here is CATSDSKDRVGTYNEQFF. The CDR3, as DNA: TGTGCCACCAGTGATTCTAAAGACAGGGTGGGCACCTACAATGAGCAGTTCTTC.

The J gene is TRBJ1-2, the V gene TRBV16; the match to TRBD1 covers 8 bases. With V trimmed by 4 bases and J by 3 bases, 7 bases remained unmatched. Germline loops: CDR1 KGHSY, CDR2 FQNENV. There are 15 residues in the CDR3. The CDR3 DNA is TGTGCCAGCAGCCTCTGGGACAGGTCGGACTATGGCTACACCTTC. As protein: CASSLWDRSDYGYTF.

The chain carries TRBV28 and TRBJ2-7; TRBD1 might be the D (6 bases). From germline, CDR1 is MDHEN and CDR2 SYDVKM. Between the trimmed V and J ends, which lost 2 bases and 8 bases, there was a span of 10 bases. CDR3 length equals 12 residues. DNA for the CDR3: TGTGCCAGCAGTTTAAAAGGGGACAAGCAGTACTTC. Protein sequence: CASSLKGDKQYF.

The chain joins TRBV7-2 to TRBJ2-5, with TRBD2 identical over 9 bases. The germline V gene encodes CDR1 SGHTA and CDR2 FQGNSA. The CDR3 is 16 residues long. Losses at the gene ends were 1 base for V and 2 bases for J; bases not matched to a gene: 5. The CDR3 reads CASSLVSAGGQETQYF. The CDR3 bases are TGTGCCAGCAGCTTAGTTTCTGCGGGGGGGCAAGAGACCCAGTACTTC.

This chain connects TRBV5-4 to TRBJ2-3; possible D gene TRBD1, 6 bases. Germline assignment: CDR1 SGHNT and CDR2 YYREEE (reference sequence). The CDR3 is made up of 17 amino acids. Trimming stripped 3 bases from V and 2 bases from J, with 19 bases between. The CDR3 protein is CASSSIFRQAPTDTQYF. DNA of the CDR3: TGTGCCAGCAGCTCTATATTTCGACAGGCACCCACAGATACGCAGTATTTT.

The rearrangement links TRBV18 to TRBJ1-1; the match to TRBD1 covers 7 bases. The germline V gene encodes CDR1 KGHSH and CDR2 LQKENI. The CDR3 runs 13 residues. V lost 2 bases, J lost 8 bases, and 5 bases stayed unmatched. CDR3 nucleotides: TGTGCCAGCTCACCAAGACAGGGCCAAGAAGCTTTCTTT. It codes for CASSPRQGQEAFF.

V and J are TRBV6-5 and TRBJ1-2; TRBD1 agrees at 8 bases. Per germline, CDR1 MNHEY and CDR2 SVGAGI. Unmatched junction bases numbered 2, after V lost 2 bases and J lost 3 bases. The length of the CDR3 is 14 residues. The DNA of the CDR3 is TGTGCCAGCAGTTACACGGACAGGGACTATGGCTACACCTTC. This codes for CASSYTDRDYGYTF.

V gene TRBV6-5 combines with J gene TRBJ1-4, with TRBD1 matching over 9 bases. Germline values: CDR1 MNHEY, CDR2 SVGAGI. With 6 bases clipped from V and 5 bases from J, the junction kept 4 bases outside the gene matches. The length of the CDR3 is 14 residues. The CDR3 reads CASRTGQGNEKLFF. Written as DNA, the CDR3 is TGTGCCAGCAGAACGGGACAGGGAAATGAAAAACTGTTTTTT.

This clone was recorded only once. V is TRBV25-1 and J is TRBJ2-7, with 10 bases identical to TRBD1. The ends lost 6 bases at V and 0 bases at J; junction bases unmatched: 2. The CDR3 consists of 14 residues. Germline lookup yields CDR1 MGHDK and CDR2 SYGVNS. The CDR3 nucleotides are TGTGCCAGCAGCGGACAGGGGGTCTCCTACGAGCAGTACTTC. It yields the protein CASSGQGVSYEQYF.

The J gene is TRBJ2-5, the V gene TRBV27; 7 bases map to TRBD2. The CDR3 totals 15 residues. V was clipped by 5 bases and J by 0 bases; unmatched bases: 6. Germline V gene lookup returns CDR1 MNHEY and CDR2 SMNVEV (reference sequence). The CDR3 nucleotides read TGTGCCAGCAGTCCGATGACTAGCAACCAAGAGACCCAGTACTTC. It is translated as CASSPMTSNQETQYF.

The rearrangement uses TRBV19 and TRBJ1-1; TRBD1 is a possible D gene (6 bases). CDR1 and CDR2 (germline): LNHDA, SQIVND (reference sequence). The CDR3 spans 15 residues. Deletions cut 3 bases from V and 3 bases from J, with 14 bases between. The CDR3 protein is CASSISAGDYTEAFF. DNA of the CDR3: TGTGCCAGTAGTATCAGTGCAGGGGATTACACTGAAGCTTTCTTT.

The V gene is TRBV4-2, the J gene TRBJ2-1; D is perhaps TRBD2 (7 bases). V lost 0 bases to trimming and J lost 8 bases, with 17 bases between them. This CDR3 is 16 amino acids long. In germline, CDR1 is LGHNA, CDR2 YNFKEQ. The CDR3: CASSQDFVGGPDEQFF. In DNA, the CDR3 is TGTGCCAGCAGCCAAGATTTCGTGGGGGGGCCCGATGAGCAGTTCTTC.

The genes are TRBV6-5 and TRBJ1-6; D perhaps matches TRBD1 (6 bases). Trimming took off 5 bases at V and 4 bases at J, with 9 bases between the two ends. This CDR3 region has 14 residues. The germline gives CDR1 MNHEY, CDR2 SVGAGI. CDR3 sequence (DNA): TGTGCCAGCAGTCCTGGACAGTATAATTCACCCCTCCACTTT. It encodes CASSPGQYNSPLHF.

This rearrangement joins TRBV19 to TRBJ2-4; D possibly corresponds to TRBD2 (7 bases). With 3 bases removed from V and 0 bases from J, the gap between germline ends came to 24 bases. CDR3 length: 20 amino acids. Germline CDR1 and CDR2: LNHDA and SQIVND (reference sequence). The CDR3: CASSIGVIAGQGIAKNIQYF. Written as DNA, the CDR3 is TGTGCCAGTAGTATTGGGGTAATAGCGGGTCAGGGGATAGCCAAAAACATTCAGTACTTC.

The J gene is TRBJ1-5, the V gene TRBV6-1, with TRBD1 matching 7 bases. The junction had 1 base not matched to a gene; V was cut back by 3 bases and J by 5 bases. This CDR3 region has 13 residues. CDR1 and CDR2 (germline): MNHNS, SASEGT. In DNA form, the CDR3 reads TGTGCCAGCAGTGACAGGGGGTATCAGCCCCAGCATTTT. Translation gives CASSDRGYQPQHF.

V and J are TRBV19 and TRBJ1-2; D gene unclear. The CDR3 length is 13 residues. The V end lost 3 bases, the J end lost 5 bases, and 10 bases lay between the germline ends. Germline assignment: CDR1 LNHDA and CDR2 SQIVND (reference sequence). The CDR3 sequence: CASSMQAWYGYTF. The CDR3 DNA is TGTGCCAGTAGTATGCAGGCCTGGTATGGCTACACCTTC. Using reference TRBV19 and TRBJ1-2 for the parts outside the CDR3, the full variable domain is DGGITQSPKYLFRKEGQNVTLSCEQNLNHDAMYWYRQDPGQGLRLIYYSQIVNDFQKGDIAEGYSVSREKKESFPLTVTSAQKNPTAFYLCASSMQAWYGYTFGSGTRLTVV.

This chain links TRBV4-2 with TRBJ2-5, with 10 bases identical to TRBD2. CDR1 LGHNA and CDR2 YNFKEQ come from the germline V gene. The CDR3 sequence is 17 residues long. Trimming at V came to 0 bases and at J to 4 bases, leaving 8 bases not matched to a gene. The DNA of the CDR3 is TGTGCCAGCAGCCAAGATTGGCGAGCGGGGGGGCCAGAGACCCAGTACTTC. Its translation is CASSQDWRAGGPETQYF.